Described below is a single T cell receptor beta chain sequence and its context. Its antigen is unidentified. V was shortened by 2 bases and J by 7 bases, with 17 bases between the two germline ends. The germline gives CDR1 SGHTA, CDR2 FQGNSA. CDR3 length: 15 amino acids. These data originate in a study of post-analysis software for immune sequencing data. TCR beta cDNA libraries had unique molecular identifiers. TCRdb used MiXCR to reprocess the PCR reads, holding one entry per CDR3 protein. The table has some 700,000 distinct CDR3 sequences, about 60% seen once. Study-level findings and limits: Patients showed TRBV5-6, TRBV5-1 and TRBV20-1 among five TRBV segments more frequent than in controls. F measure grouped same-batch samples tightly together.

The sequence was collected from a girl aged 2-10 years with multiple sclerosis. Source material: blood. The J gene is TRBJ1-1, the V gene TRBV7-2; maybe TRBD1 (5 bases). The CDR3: CASSLRGRAGFEAFF. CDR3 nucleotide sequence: TGTGCCAGCAGCTTACGGGGGAGGGCGGGTTTTGAAGCTTTCTTT.